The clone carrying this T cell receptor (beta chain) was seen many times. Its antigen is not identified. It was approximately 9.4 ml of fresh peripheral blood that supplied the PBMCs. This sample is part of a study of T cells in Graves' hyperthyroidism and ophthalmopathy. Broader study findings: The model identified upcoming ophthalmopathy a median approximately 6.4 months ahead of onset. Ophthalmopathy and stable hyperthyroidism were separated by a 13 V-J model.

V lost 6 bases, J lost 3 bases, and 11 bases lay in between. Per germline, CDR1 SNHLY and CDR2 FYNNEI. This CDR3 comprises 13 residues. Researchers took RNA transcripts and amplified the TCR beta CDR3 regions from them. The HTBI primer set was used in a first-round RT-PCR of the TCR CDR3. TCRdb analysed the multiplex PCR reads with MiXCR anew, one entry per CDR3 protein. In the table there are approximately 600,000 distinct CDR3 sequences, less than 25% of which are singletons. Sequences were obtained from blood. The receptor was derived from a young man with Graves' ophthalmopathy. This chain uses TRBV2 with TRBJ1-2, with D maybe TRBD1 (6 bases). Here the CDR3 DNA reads TGTGCCAGCAGCTTCAAGGGGGACTATGGCTACACCTTC. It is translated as CASSFKGDYGYTF.